The 30 T cell receptor beta chains in this list originate from one sample, sequenced in a study of T-cell memory formation after mild COVID-19. TCRdb reprocessed the 5' RACE reads via MiXCR and lists one record per CDR3 protein. Here the sample spans 150,000 to 200,000 distinct CDR3 sequences, 14% being singletons. Sequenced input: PBMCs or a T cell subset sorted from them (not recorded which). All receptors derive from an adult woman who had mild COVID-19 (a few samples of this study predate the infection). Cell type and time point are not known.

The chain employs TRBV29-1 and TRBJ2-3, with D perhaps being TRBD1 or TRBD2 (5 bases each). Between the trimmed V and J ends, which lost 4 bases and 3 bases, there was a span of 11 bases. The germline V gene has CDR1 SQVTM and CDR2 ANQGSEA. This CDR3 spans 13 amino acids. The CDR3 coding sequence is TGCAGCGTTGGCAGGGACGGAACAGATACGCAGTATTTT. This encodes CSVGRDGTDTQYF.

The rearrangement links TRBV5-1 to TRBJ2-7; D is unclear. The CDR3 spans 13 residues. In germline, CDR1 is SGHRS, CDR2 YFSETQ. The CDR3 bases are TGCGCAGGCGAAACTACGAGCTCCTACGAGCAGTACTTC. This translates into CAGETTSSYEQYF. The full variable domain, with the rest looked up from reference TRBV5-1 and TRBJ2-7, is KAGVTQTPRYLIKTRGQQVTLSCSPISGHRSVSWYQQTPGQGLQFLFEYFSETQRNKGNFPGRFSGRQFSNSRSEMNVSTLELGDSALYLCAGETTSSYEQYFGPGTRLTVT.

The chain recombines TRBV25-1 with TRBJ2-1; 8 nucleotides agree with TRBD2. The V segment lost 4 bases and the J segment 5 bases; nucleotides outside the gene matches: 4. Germline V gives CDR1 MGHDK, CDR2 SYGVNS. The CDR3 contains 14 residues. The CDR3 reads CASSVSGINNEQFF. The CDR3 bases are TGTGCCAGCAGTGTTAGCGGGATAAACAATGAGCAGTTCTTC.

This clonotype has just a few counts. The genes are TRBV7-6 and TRBJ2-2, with D maybe TRBD1 (6 bases). The germline V gene encodes CDR1 SGHVS and CDR2 FNYEAQ. The germline V and J ends were trimmed by 2 bases and 2 bases, with 12 bases remaining between them. The CDR3 totals 16 residues. DNA of the CDR3: TGTGCCAGCAGCTTACTGGGACACCATAACACCGGGGAGCTGTTTTTT. Protein: CASSLLGHHNTGELFF.

This clonotype occurred a few times. The V call is TRBV6-6, the J call TRBJ2-5, with 7 bases fitting TRBD1. There are 13 residues in the CDR3. J gave up 7 bases and V 5 bases, and 7 bases lay outside the gene matches. Germline V gives CDR1 MNHNY, CDR2 SVGAGI (reference sequence). The CDR3 here is CASSIQGSGTQYF. Written as DNA, the CDR3 is TGTGCCAGCAGTATACAGGGGTCAGGGACCCAGTACTTC.

At least ten counts were recorded for this clonotype. This chain links TRBV29-1 with TRBJ1-1; maybe TRBD1 (5 bases). In germline, CDR1 is SQVTM, CDR2 ANQGSEA. The CDR3 sequence is 14 residues long. V lost 2 bases and J lost 5, with 15 bases in between. Here the CDR3 reads CSVESVQGYTEAFF. Written as DNA, the CDR3 is TGCAGCGTTGAATCAGTTCAGGGTTATACTGAAGCTTTCTTT.

This clonotype was counted only a few times. This chain joins TRBV24-1 and TRBJ1-1; possibly TRBD1 for D (6 bases). Germline lookup yields CDR1 KGHDR and CDR2 SFDVKD. The CDR3 has 17 amino acids. V was trimmed by 3 bases and J by 0 bases, leaving 16 bases between them. CDR3 coding DNA: TGTGCCACCAGTGATCTACTGCGGGACACCGTGAACACTGAAGCTTTCTTT. It encodes CATSDLLRDTVNTEAFF.

The table lists this clonotype with a few counts. J is TRBJ2-2 and V is TRBV19, with D maybe TRBD2 (5 bases). V was shortened by 5 bases and J by 10 bases, with 14 bases between the two germline ends. This CDR3 has 13 residues. The germline CDR1 and CDR2 sequences are LNHDA and SQIVND (reference sequence). The CDR3 DNA sequence: TGTGCCAGTAGTGCAGACTATAGTGAGGAGCTGTTTTTT. It codes for CASSADYSEELFF.

The chain is built from TRBV9 and TRBJ2-7, with TRBD2 as a possible D gene (6 bases). Germline loops: CDR1 SGDLS, CDR2 YYNGEE. The CDR3 loop spans 15 amino acids. Deletions cut 0 bases from V and 7 bases from J, with 17 bases between. CDR3 loop: CASSVAGTPGEEQYF. CDR3 bases: TGTGCCAGCAGCGTAGCGGGGACCCCGGGGGAGGAGCAGTACTTC.

This clonotype has more than one count but fewer than ten. V is TRBV7-9 and J is TRBJ2-1, with 14 bases fitting TRBD2. After removal of 1 base from V and 14 bases from J, the junction contained 1 base not matched to a gene. The CDR3 is 13 residues long. Germline CDR1 and CDR2: SEHNR and FQNEAQ (reference sequence). This CDR3 reads CASSLGLAGGEFF. CDR3 bases: TGTGCCAGCAGCTTAGGACTAGCGGGGGGGGAGTTCTTC.

The sample holds a few counts of this clonotype. This sequence joins TRBV3-1 and TRBJ1-3, with D perhaps TRBD1 (5 bases). The CDR3 length is 16 residues. Trimming cost V 6 bases and J 3 bases, with 18 bases left between them. CDR1 is LGHDT and CDR2 is YNNKEL in the germline V gene (reference sequence). CDR3 nucleotide sequence: TGTGCCAGCAGTGCGAGGCAGGGTAGGAGTGGAAACACCATATATTTT. This codes for CASSARQGRSGNTIYF.

This clonotype was recorded at least ten times. The chain links TRBV27 to TRBJ2-7; 9 bases map to TRBD2. This CDR3 is 14 amino acids long. Trimming removed 5 bases from V and 5 bases from J; junction bases left unmatched: 7. Germline CDR1 is MNHEY and CDR2 is SMNVEV (reference sequence). This CDR3 is CASSISGSQNEQYF. The CDR3 bases are TGTGCCAGCAGTATTAGCGGGAGTCAGAACGAGCAGTACTTC.

The chain is built from TRBV12-3 or TRBV12-4 and TRBJ2-7; 7 bases are shared with TRBD1. Germline trimming cut 3 bases from V and 2 bases from J; bases unmatched to any gene: 1. The CDR3 is 13 residues long. The CDR3 loop is CASSFRGTYEQYF. As DNA, the CDR3 is TGTGCCAGCAGTTTCAGGGGGACCTACGAGCAGTACTTC.

The chain couples TRBV4-1 to TRBJ2-1, with D perhaps TRBD2 (6 bases). Germline values: CDR1 MGHRA, CDR2 YSYEKL. This CDR3 is built from 18 residues. V lost 1 base, J lost 6 bases, and 22 bases lay in between. Here the CDR3 reads CASSQAVLARGYRNEQFF. CDR3 coding DNA: TGCGCCAGCAGCCAAGCTGTCCTGGCCCGGGGGTACCGCAATGAGCAGTTCTTC.

This clonotype has a handful of counts. V gene TRBV4-1 combines with J gene TRBJ2-6; TRBD2 is a possible D gene (6 bases). This CDR3 spans 17 amino acids. Germline V lookup: CDR1 MGHRA, CDR2 YSYEKL. V was shortened by 0 bases and J by 0 bases, with 9 bases between the two germline ends. The CDR3 nucleotides are TGCGCCAGCAGCCAAGAGAGGGACTTCTCTGGGGCCAACGTCCTGACTTTC. It translates to CASSQERDFSGANVLTF.

This clonotype has more than one count but fewer than ten. The rearrangement uses TRBV11-1 and TRBJ2-2; D is unresolved. CDR1 SGHAT and CDR2 FQDESV come from the germline V gene (reference sequence). This CDR3 is 13 amino acids long. V dropped 3 bases and J dropped 4 bases, with 6 bases sitting between them. In DNA, the CDR3 is TGTGCCAGCAGCTTTCCCCGCACCGGGGAGCTGTTTTTT. Translated: CASSFPRTGELFF. Full variable domain (outside the CDR3, taken from reference TRBV11-1 and TRBJ2-2): EAEVAQSPRYKITEKSQAVAFWCDPISGHATLYWYRQILGQGPELLVQFQDESVVDDSQLPKDRFSAERLKGVDSTLKIQPAELGDSAMYLCASSFPRTGELFFGEGSRLTVL.

A few counts support this clonotype. This chain connects TRBV19 to TRBJ2-7; 7 bases agree with TRBD1. Germline lookup yields CDR1 LNHDA and CDR2 SQIVND (reference sequence). Trimming took 4 bases from V and 4 from J; bases not matched to a gene: 10. This CDR3 comprises 15 residues. The CDR3 nucleotides read TGTGCCAGTAGTACCTCCTCGACAGGGCGATACGAGCAGTACTTC. Translated: CASSTSSTGRYEQYF.

V gene TRBV6-2 or TRBV6-3 combines with J gene TRBJ2-7; 7 nucleotides line up with TRBD1. The CDR3 is made up of 16 amino acids. Losses at the gene ends were 4 bases for V and 0 bases for J; bases not matched to a gene: 9. In germline, CDR1 is MNHEY, CDR2 SVGEGT. In DNA form, the CDR3 reads TGTGCCAGCAGTTCCCCTTTGACAGGGAGCTCCTACGAGCAGTACTTC. Its translation: CASSSPLTGSSYEQYF.

The gene calls are TRBV6-1 and TRBJ2-1, with 7 bases identical to TRBD1. The V gene's germline CDR1 is MNHNS and CDR2 SASEGT. V was clipped by 2 bases and J by 0 bases; unmatched bases: 4. The CDR3 extends over 16 amino acids. The DNA for the CDR3 is TGTGCCAGCAGTGAAATGACAGGGTTCTCCTACAATGAGCAGTTCTTC. Translated: CASSEMTGFSYNEQFF.

The CDR3 loop is CAISEGLGRDGYEQYF. In nucleotides, the CDR3 is TGTGCCATCAGTGAGGGGTTGGGGCGTGATGGGTACGAGCAGTACTTC. This rearrangement joins TRBV10-3 to TRBJ2-7; D may be TRBD1 (5 bases). Germline V CDR1 and CDR2: ENHRY, SYGVKD. Trimming took off 2 bases at V and 4 bases at J, with 18 bases between the two ends. The CDR3 runs to 16 residues.

V usage is TRBV12-3 or TRBV12-4 and J usage is TRBJ1-1, with TRBD1 as a possible D gene (6 bases). The V gene lost 7 bases and the J gene lost 1 base, with 16 bases spanning the gap. This CDR3 contains 15 residues. CDR3 DNA: TGTGCCAGCATTACCTCAGGGGCGCCGAACACTGAAGCTTTCTTT. This encodes CASITSGAPNTEAFF.

This clonotype was seen at least ten times. The chain combines TRBV7-2 with TRBJ2-1; 9 bases line up with TRBD2. CDR1 SGHTA and CDR2 FQGNSA come from the germline V gene. Unmatched junction bases numbered 8, after V lost 4 bases and J lost 7 bases. This CDR3 comprises 15 residues. The CDR3 region has the DNA TGTGCCAGCAGCTCCGTAGCGGGAGCTAGGAATGAGCAGTTCTTC. It yields the protein CASSSVAGARNEQFF.

This clonotype was observed a few times. The rearrangement joins TRBV5-6 to TRBJ1-2, with D tentatively TRBD1 (5 bases). CDR3 size: 17 residues. V dropped 2 bases and J dropped 7 bases, with 24 bases sitting between them. The germline gives CDR1 SGHDT, CDR2 YYEEEE. For the CDR3, the DNA is TGTGCCAGCAGCTTCATTCTGGAAAGGATACAGGCGGGTGGCTACACCTTC. Translated, it gives CASSFILERIQAGGYTF.

The chain uses TRBV12-3 or TRBV12-4 and TRBJ2-3, with D hard to call. V lost 1 base and J lost 3, with 5 bases in between. The CDR3 consists of 13 residues. The CDR3, as DNA: TGTGCCAGCAGTTTAGACAGTACAGATACGCAGTATTTT. This translates into CASSLDSTDTQYF.

This clonotype was seen a few times. The V gene is TRBV5-1, the J gene TRBJ2-7; 9 nucleotides agree with TRBD2. The trim removed 7 bases at V and 4 bases at J, leaving 6 bases unmatched. This CDR3 spans 13 amino acids. The germline CDR1 and CDR2 sequences are SGHRS and YFSETQ. The CDR3 sequence: CASASGVSYEQYF. In DNA form, the CDR3 reads TGCGCCAGCGCTAGCGGGGTGTCGTACGAGCAGTACTTC.

In its sample, this clonotype was seen a few times. V gene TRBV12-3 or TRBV12-4 combines with J gene TRBJ2-3; D gene unclear. Deletions cut 4 bases from V and 0 bases from J, with 8 bases between. This CDR3 contains 14 residues. The CDR3 here is CASSSALSTDTQYF. The CDR3 nucleotides read TGTGCCAGCAGTTCAGCGCTTAGCACAGATACGCAGTATTTT.

This clonotype was seen more than once but under ten times. The V and J genes are TRBV5-1 and TRBJ1-1; D remains unclear. This CDR3 is 15 amino acids long. Trimming shortened V by 4 bases and J by 1 base, and 14 bases separated the two germline ends. Looked up from germline, CDR1 is SGHRS and CDR2 is YFSETQ. Here the CDR3 reads CASSITSASNTEAFF. The CDR3 DNA is TGCGCCAGCAGCATTACCAGCGCGTCGAACACTGAAGCTTTCTTT. Variable domain in full (rest from reference TRBV5-1 and TRBJ1-1): KAGVTQTPRYLIKTRGQQVTLSCSPISGHRSVSWYQQTPGQGLQFLFEYFSETQRNKGNFPGRFSGRQFSNSRSEMNVSTLELGDSALYLCASSITSASNTEAFFGQGTRLTVV.

The chain is built from TRBV6-1 and TRBJ2-2, with 8 bases lining up with TRBD1. The CDR3 runs 16 residues. Germline CDR1 MNHNS, CDR2 SASEGT. J lost 1 base, V lost 4 bases, and 5 bases had no gene match. The DNA for the CDR3 is TGTGCCAGCAGTGGCTGGACAGGGCTGAACACCGGGGAGCTGTTTTTT. It encodes CASSGWTGLNTGELFF.

Note on this clonotype: This could be a read error, since a much larger clone is one nucleotide away. The rearrangement uses TRBV3-1 and TRBJ1-1, with 7 bases identical to TRBD1. Germline-derived CDR1 and CDR2 are LGHDT and YNNKEL (reference sequence). The CDR3 spans 14 residues. The CDR3 sequence is CAISHSGGGTEAFF. CDR3 coding DNA: TGTGCCATCAGCCACTCAGGGGGGGGCACTGAAGCTTTCTTT.

CDR3 residues: CASSEGTSRNTIYF. CDR3 bases: TGTGCCAGCAGTGAAGGTACCAGTCGAAACACCATATATTTT. This rearrangement joins TRBV6-1 to TRBJ1-3; D uncertain. Trimming took off 1 base at V and 5 bases at J, with 9 bases between the two ends. From germline, CDR1 is MNHNS and CDR2 SASEGT. This CDR3 has 14 amino acids.